The 23 T cell receptor beta chains given below trace back to one sample, sequenced in a study of blood T cell repertoires in COVID-19. Clones were read by immunoSEQ multiplex PCR, and TCRdb kept only the in-frame ones, dropping some. The data show roughly 260,000 clones, with more than 90% seen just once and approximately 2.6% held by the top ten. What was sequenced was peripheral blood. The receptors here all came from a person aged 18 to 35 with COVID-19, enrolled during active disease.

The chain carries TRBV12-2 and TRBJ1-4; no DNA check was done on the table's D call, TRBD1. TRBV12-2 is labeled a pseudogene. The CDR3 runs 16 residues. CDR3 DNA sequence: TGTGCAAGTCGCAAAGAGAGACAGGGGGCGAGGGAAAAACTGTTTTTT. Amino acids: CASRKERQGAREKLFF.

The CDR3 sequence is CATNAGSLENEQFF. CDR3 nucleotide sequence: TGTGCCACCAATGCGGGATCCCTAGAGAATGAGCAGTTCTTC. The chain links TRBV24-1 to TRBJ2-1, with a weak D call TRBD2 (6 bases). The V and J ends lost 8 bases and 7 bases respectively, with 17 bases between them. The CDR3 is made up of 14 amino acids. Germline values: CDR1 KGHDR, CDR2 SFDVKD.

This chain connects TRBV15 to TRBJ2-5; D might be TRBD2 (6 bases). The length of the CDR3 is 15 residues. V lost 1 base, J lost 2 bases, and 11 bases lay in between. Germline V lookup: CDR1 LNHNV, CDR2 YYDKDF (reference sequence). The CDR3 DNA sequence: TGTGCCACCAGCAGAGCCGGGAGCGGTCAAGAGACCCAGTACTTC. Translating gives CATSRAGSGQETQYF.

The V gene is TRBV12-3 or TRBV12-4, the J gene TRBJ1-5; D is ambiguous. V was cut by 2 bases and J by 6 bases, with 8 bases left in between. This CDR3 is 13 amino acids long. CDR3 in DNA: TGTGCCAGCAGTTTAACCTCCGGTCAGCCCCAGCATTTT. The encoded protein is CASSLTSGQPQHF.

This clone has more than one count but fewer than ten. The chain couples TRBV19 to TRBJ2-4; 7 positions match TRBD2. The junction had 7 bases not matched to a gene; V was cut back by 3 bases and J by 8 bases. The germline gives CDR1 LNHDA, CDR2 SQIVND (reference sequence). CDR3 length: 14 amino acids. Here the CDR3 reads CASSIRGSGDIQYF. CDR3 coding DNA: TGTGCCAGTAGTATTCGAGGGAGCGGGGACATTCAGTACTTC.

In its sample, this clone was seen once. The chain couples TRBV20-1 to TRBJ1-1; no definite D call. V dropped 4 bases and J dropped 4 bases, with 7 bases sitting between them. CDR3 size: 11 residues. Germline V lookup: CDR1 DFQATT, CDR2 SNEGSKA (reference sequence). The CDR3 loop is CSATVPTEAFF. As DNA, the CDR3 is TGCAGTGCTACAGTCCCCACTGAAGCTTTCTTT.

The J gene is TRBJ2-5, the V gene TRBV10-1; 14 bases map to TRBD2. Germline assignment: CDR1 WNHNN and CDR2 SYGVQD (reference sequence). With 0 bases clipped from V and 3 bases from J, the junction kept 0 bases outside the gene matches. The CDR3 is made up of 16 amino acids. CDR3 amino acids: CASSESGLAGEETQYF. As DNA, the CDR3 is TGCGCCAGCAGTGAGTCGGGACTAGCGGGAGAAGAGACCCAGTACTTC.

CDR3 region: CASSEFGGYNEQFF. The DNA of the CDR3 is TGTGCCAGCAGTGAGTTTGGCGGTTACAATGAGCAGTTCTTC. The chain couples TRBV2 to TRBJ2-1, with no clear D. The V gene's germline CDR1 is SNHLY and CDR2 FYNNEI. The length of the CDR3 is 14 residues. Trimming took 3 bases from V and 4 from J, leaving 10 bases between them.

The chain joins TRBV5-8 to TRBJ1-2; 7 bases align to TRBD1. CDR1 SGHTS and CDR2 YDEGEE come from the germline V gene. The CDR3 contains 17 residues. Germline trimming cut 0 bases from V and 0 bases from J; bases unmatched to any gene: 8. The CDR3 reads CASSLAGQTASNYGYTF. The CDR3 nucleotides read TGTGCCAGCAGCTTGGCGGGACAGACGGCCTCTAACTATGGCTACACCTTC. Full variable domain (remainder filled in from reference TRBV5-8 and TRBJ1-2): EAGVTQSPTHLIKTRGQQATLRCSPISGHTSVYWYQQALGLGLQFLLWYDEGEERNRGNFPPRFSGRQFPNYSSELNVNALELEDSALYLCASSLAGQTASNYGYTFGSGTRLTVV.

This clone has a single count. The chain uses TRBV9 and TRBJ2-7; 14 bases agree with TRBD2. Germline values: CDR1 SGDLS, CDR2 YYNGEE. V lost 2 bases to trimming and J lost 6 bases; unmatched junction nucleotides: 7. CDR3 size: 16 residues. The CDR3 DNA reads TGTGCCAGCAGCGTCGGGACTAGCGGGAGAGTTGGCGAGCAGTACTTC. Its translation is CASSVGTSGRVGEQYF.

This rearrangement joins TRBV3-1 (or the pseudogene TRBV3-2) to TRBJ2-5, with TRBD1 as a possible D gene (5 bases). The CDR3 has 14 residues. The germline V gene encodes CDR1 LGHDT and CDR2 YNNKEL (reference sequence). Trimming removed 0 bases at V and 4 bases at J, with 9 bases between. CDR3 loop: CASSQDLTGETQYF. CDR3 nucleotide sequence: TGTGCCAGCAGCCAAGATCTTACAGGAGAGACCCAGTACTTC.

This clone was observed a few times. The CDR3 sequence is CASRPTGVLNYGYTF. In nucleotides, the CDR3 is TGTGCCAGCAGGCCAACAGGCGTCCTTAACTATGGCTACACCTTC. The V gene is TRBV3-1 (or the pseudogene TRBV3-2), the J gene TRBJ1-2; weak D call: TRBD1 (5 bases). V was pared by 6 bases and J by 1 base, with 15 bases between. Germline V lookup: CDR1 LGHDT, CDR2 YNNKEL (reference sequence). This CDR3 region has 15 residues.

J is TRBJ1-5 and V is TRBV11-2; 7 bases are shared with TRBD1. Germline CDR1 is SGHAT and CDR2 is FQNNGV. The CDR3 totals 16 residues. Germline trimming cut 5 bases from V and 0 bases from J; bases unmatched to any gene: 7. The CDR3 spells CASSLGGPGSNQPQHF. CDR3 DNA sequence: TGTGCCAGCAGCCTAGGGGGCCCGGGTAGCAATCAGCCCCAGCATTTT.

The rearrangement uses TRBV25-1 and TRBJ1-5; no clear D. The V and J ends lost 4 bases and 7 bases respectively, with 8 bases between them. Germline CDR1 and CDR2: MGHDK and SYGVNS. The CDR3 runs 12 residues. The CDR3 region is CASSAGWQPQHF. CDR3 coding DNA: TGTGCCAGCAGTGCCGGGTGGCAGCCCCAGCATTTT.

V is TRBV19 and J is TRBJ1-6, with D unclear. CDR1 LNHDA and CDR2 SQIVND come from the germline V gene (reference sequence). Trimming pared 5 bases from V and 7 bases from J, leaving 6 bases between. The CDR3 runs to 12 residues. The CDR3 sequence is CASSFGNSPLHF. CDR3 nucleotide sequence: TGTGCCAGTAGTTTCGGGAATTCACCCCTCCACTTT.

This chain connects TRBV4-2 to TRBJ2-4; D unresolved. The V end lost 0 bases, the J end lost 6 bases, and 9 bases lay between the germline ends. Germline CDR1 LGHNA, CDR2 YNFKEQ. The CDR3 has 14 residues. The CDR3 coding sequence is TGTGCCAGCAGCCAAGAACAGAGAGTAAACATTCAGTACTTC. Its translation: CASSQEQRVNIQYF.

V usage is TRBV5-5 and J usage is TRBJ2-5; TRBD2 aligns across 7 bases. V dropped 2 bases and J dropped 2; count of bases not matched to a gene: 6. The CDR3 spans 15 residues. Germline CDR1 reads SGHKS; CDR2 reads YYEKEE (reference sequence). In DNA form, the CDR3 reads TGTGCCAGCAGCTTTGCGGGAGTAGGGCAAGAGACCCAGTACTTC. It specifies CASSFAGVGQETQYF.

The chain carries TRBV28 and TRBJ1-2; the match to TRBD1 covers 7 bases. V lost 7 bases, J lost 8 bases, and 7 bases stayed unmatched. Looked up from germline, CDR1 is MDHEN and CDR2 is SYDVKM. The CDR3 runs to 12 residues. The CDR3 DNA reads as TGTGCCAGCAAAGACAGGGTACGGGGCTACACCTTC. This translates into CASKDRVRGYTF.

Concerning this clone itself: Different DNA sequences within this sample yield the same CDR3. The chain employs TRBV5-1 and TRBJ2-7, with D possibly TRBD2 on 5 matching bases. The CDR3 has 13 residues. Trimming removed 4 bases from V and 0 bases from J, with 8 bases in between. Germline V gives CDR1 SGHRS, CDR2 YFSETQ. The chain's CDR3 is CASSRGSSYEQYF. The CDR3 DNA follows: TGCGCCAGCAGCAGAGGGAGCTCCTACGAGCAGTACTTC.

This chain joins TRBV4-2 and TRBJ2-3, with no clear D. Germline lookup yields CDR1 LGHNA and CDR2 YNFKEQ. This CDR3 region has 17 residues. V was trimmed by 1 base and J by 2 bases, leaving 16 bases between them. The DNA of the CDR3 is TGTGCCAGCAGCCAAGTCGCCATCCAAACAGCCACAGATACGCAGTATTTT. This encodes CASSQVAIQTATDTQYF.

The rearrangement links TRBV9 to TRBJ2-2, with 10 bases fitting TRBD2. V was clipped by 0 bases and J by 5 bases; unmatched bases: 4. This CDR3 comprises 16 residues. CDR1 is SGDLS and CDR2 is YYNGEE in the germline V gene. CDR3 DNA: TGTGCCAGCAGCGTAGAGATTAGCGGGAGGACCGGGGAGCTGTTTTTT. It is translated as CASSVEISGRTGELFF.

The chain employs TRBV20-1 and TRBJ2-1; tentatively, D is TRBD1 (6 bases). This CDR3 has 11 amino acids. Per germline, CDR1 DFQATT and CDR2 SNEGSKA (reference sequence). CDR3 in DNA: TGCAGCTGGACAGCCTACAATGAGCAGTTCTTC. Encoded protein: CSWTAYNEQFF.

CDR3 in amino acids: CATQETQYF. The CDR3 DNA is TGTGCCACACAAGAGACCCAGTACTTC. This sequence joins TRBV5-6 and TRBJ2-5; unclear D gene. Looked up from germline, CDR1 is SGHDT and CDR2 is YYEEEE. Trimming stripped 9 bases from V and 2 bases from J, with 2 bases between. The CDR3 length is 9 residues.